This T cell receptor (beta chain) originates from a study of blood T cell repertoires in COVID-19. Study in general: Specimens from acute and convalescent COVID-19 originated in the United States, Italy and Spain. The analysed material was cDNA or gDNA that came from T cells, B-cell-depleted T cells, or PBMCs.

CDR3 length equals 14 residues. Germline CDR1 SEHNR, CDR2 FQNEAQ (reference sequence). Trimming pared 2 bases from V and 7 bases from J, leaving 11 bases between. Method: immunoSEQ multiplex PCR; TCRdb's copy keeps in-frame clones and lacks some. The sample yields more than 200,000 clones, about 88% seen once. The genes are TRBV7-9 and TRBJ1-4; perhaps TRBD1 as D (5 bases). The receptor's source is a man in his forties or fifties with acute or convalescent COVID-19. Sequencing used peripheral blood. The CDR3: CASSLQGWIEKLFF. CDR3 bases: TGTGCCAGCAGCTTACAGGGTTGGATTGAAAAACTGTTTTTT.